Following are 24 T cell receptor beta chains from one sample sequenced in a study of Graves' ophthalmopathy and Graves' hyperthyroidism. RNA transcripts served as template for amplifying TCR beta CDR3 sequences. HTBI primers primed a first-round RT-PCR, and a second-round multiplex PCR followed. TCRdb re-analysed the multiplex PCR reads in MiXCR, keeping a single row per CDR3 protein. In the table there are 350,000 or so distinct CDR3 sequences, 15% to 20% of which are singletons. The source material was peripheral blood. Receptors were obtained from an adult man with Graves' ophthalmopathy.

In the case of this clonotype: A read error may explain this, as a much larger clone is one base away. The chain links TRBV12-3 or TRBV12-4 to TRBJ2-7, with 7 bases fitting TRBD1. This CDR3 has 15 residues. CDR3 nucleotides: TGTGTCAGCAGTTCCCGACAGGGAAAGTCCTACGAGCAGTACTTC. Translating gives CVSSSRQGKSYEQYF.

This clonotype was seen many times. V is TRBV11-1 and J is TRBJ2-5, with no clear D. CDR1 SGHAT and CDR2 FQDESV come from the germline V gene (reference sequence). The CDR3 has 13 amino acids. V was cut by 3 bases and J by 2 bases, with 7 bases left in between. Here the CDR3 reads CASSFRQQETQYF. CDR3 DNA sequence: TGTGCCAGCAGCTTCCGTCAGCAAGAGACCCAGTACTTC.

This clonotype occurred many times. The chain uses TRBV29-1 and TRBJ1-2; tentative D call: TRBD1 (5 bases). Trimming pared 5 bases from V and 0 bases from J, leaving 10 bases between. Germline loops: CDR1 SQVTM, CDR2 ANQGSEA. The CDR3 totals 13 residues. CDR3 region: CSVSTGANYGYTF. The CDR3 DNA reads as TGCAGCGTTAGTACAGGAGCTAACTATGGCTACACCTTC.

This clonotype was picked up many times. The chain carries TRBV5-1 and TRBJ2-5, with D perhaps matching TRBD1 or TRBD2 (5 bases each). Germline V gene sequence: CDR1 SGHRS, CDR2 YFSETQ. V lost 4 bases to trimming and J lost 4 bases, with 20 bases between them. The CDR3 is 16 residues long. DNA for the CDR3: TGCGCCAGCAGCCCATCCTGGGACGGAAAGGCAGAGACCCAGTACTTC. It translates to CASSPSWDGKAETQYF. Variable domain in full (rest from reference TRBV5-1 and TRBJ2-5): KAGVTQTPRYLIKTRGQQVTLSCSPISGHRSVSWYQQTPGQGLQFLFEYFSETQRNKGNFPGRFSGRQFSNSRSEMNVSTLELGDSALYLCASSPSWDGKAETQYFGPGTRLLVL.

This clonotype was picked up many times. This chain links TRBV19 with TRBJ1-1; D is unresolved. V was shortened by 5 bases and J by 6 bases, with 13 bases between the two germline ends. In germline, CDR1 is LNHDA, CDR2 SQIVND (reference sequence). The CDR3 sequence is 13 residues long. CDR3 region: CASSQDRVSEAFF. DNA for the CDR3: TGTGCCAGTAGTCAGGACCGAGTCTCTGAAGCTTTCTTT.

This clonotype has ten or more counts. This chain joins TRBV2 and TRBJ2-5; TRBD2 is a possible D gene (6 bases). V lost 8 bases and J 8 bases, leaving 9 bases between the germline ends. The CDR3 runs 10 residues. Germline assignment: CDR1 SNHLY and CDR2 FYNNEI. CDR3 sequence reads: CASWGETQYF. The CDR3 DNA follows: TGTGCCAGCTGGGGGGAAACCCAGTACTTC.

Many counts were recorded for this clonotype. V and J are TRBV7-2 and TRBJ2-2, with D uncertain. Trimming took 2 bases from V and 4 from J, leaving 8 bases between them. The CDR3 has 14 residues. The V gene's germline CDR1 is SGHTA and CDR2 FQGNSA. CDR3 protein: CASSLLVITGELFF. The DNA for the CDR3 is TGTGCCAGCAGCTTATTGGTTATCACCGGGGAGCTGTTTTTT.

This clonotype was counted many times. This chain uses TRBV6-5 with TRBJ1-5, with TRBD1 identical over 7 bases. CDR1 MNHEY and CDR2 SVGAGI come from the germline V gene. The CDR3 consists of 15 residues. V shed 4 bases and J 6 bases; nucleotides not matched to a gene: 9. The CDR3 here is CASSLADRAAQPQHF. The CDR3 region has the DNA TGTGCCAGCAGTTTGGCAGACAGGGCCGCTCAGCCCCAGCATTTT.

The CDR3 loop is CASSLFRTPGRAYEQYF. The CDR3 nucleotides are TGTGCCAGCAGTTTATTCCGCACACCGGGACGAGCCTACGAGCAGTACTTC. The chain couples TRBV28 to TRBJ2-7, with D perhaps TRBD1 or TRBD2 (5 bases each). The CDR3 consists of 17 residues. The V and J ends lost 1 base and 2 bases respectively, with 18 bases between them. Germline V gives CDR1 MDHEN, CDR2 SYDVKM.

The chain recombines TRBV9 with TRBJ1-4; possibly TRBD1 for D (6 bases). The germline CDR1 and CDR2 sequences are SGDLS and YYNGEE. V lost 0 bases, J lost 4 bases, and 10 bases lay in between. This CDR3 spans 15 amino acids. The CDR3: CASSVVAGDNEKLFF. Here the CDR3 DNA reads TGTGCCAGCAGCGTAGTCGCAGGGGATAATGAAAAACTGTTTTTT.

The sample holds many counts of this clonotype. The chain is built from TRBV4-2 and TRBJ2-7; the match to TRBD2 covers 10 bases. CDR3 length equals 18 residues. V dropped 2 bases and J dropped 4; count of bases not matched to a gene: 14. Germline CDR1 and CDR2: LGHNA and YNFKEQ. Here the CDR3 reads CASSQFSARTSGNYEQYF. The CDR3, as DNA: TGTGCCAGCAGCCAATTCTCGGCGCGGACTAGCGGAAATTACGAGCAGTACTTC.

Ten or more counts support this clonotype. This chain connects TRBV7-9 to TRBJ1-1; D is uncertain. Germline lookup yields CDR1 SEHNR and CDR2 FQNEAQ (reference sequence). This CDR3 has 12 amino acids. The V and J ends lost 2 bases and 0 bases respectively, with 1 base between them. The CDR3 is CASSLMNTEAFF. The CDR3 DNA reads as TGTGCCAGCAGCTTAATGAACACTGAAGCTTTCTTT.

This clonotype has at least ten counts. The chain couples TRBV29-1 to TRBJ2-7, with 8 nucleotides matching TRBD1. The V and J ends lost 1 base and 2 bases, in that order; junction bases with no gene match: 7. Germline CDR1 and CDR2: SQVTM and ANQGSEA. The CDR3 totals 15 residues. The CDR3 is CSVEVVGQGTYEQYF. Written as DNA, the CDR3 is TGCAGCGTTGAAGTGGTCGGACAGGGAACCTACGAGCAGTACTTC.

The table lists this clonotype with many counts. This chain connects TRBV24-1 to TRBJ2-2; 10 positions agree with TRBD2. After removal of 0 bases from V and 0 bases from J, the junction contained 6 bases not matched to a gene. Per germline, CDR1 KGHDR and CDR2 SFDVKD. The CDR3 consists of 19 residues. CDR3 coding DNA: TGTGCCACCAGTGATTTGGGTAGCGGGGGGACCACGAACACCGGGGAGCTGTTTTTT. It specifies CATSDLGSGGTTNTGELFF.

In the case of this clonotype: A junction boundary mismatches the germline segment, possibly from a read error. The chain employs TRBV12-3 or TRBV12-4 and TRBJ1-6, with a tentative D call TRBD1 (5 bases). CDR3 length: 14 residues. DNA for the CDR3: TGTGCCAGTCGACAGAGCTCCTATAATTCAACCCTCCACTTT. It codes for CASRQSSYNSTLHF.

This clonotype was counted many times. The chain couples TRBV30 to TRBJ1-1; D is possibly TRBD1 (5 bases). The CDR3 sequence is 14 residues long. The germline gives CDR1 GTSNPN, CDR2 SVGIG (reference sequence). V was clipped by 0 bases and J by 4 bases, with 12 bases between them. CDR3: CAWSVIRGSTEAFF. DNA of the CDR3: TGTGCCTGGAGTGTAATTAGGGGAAGCACTGAAGCTTTCTTT.

This clonotype was seen repeatedly, ten times or more. This chain joins TRBV10-3 and TRBJ1-2; D call uncertain. Trimming took 0 bases from V and 0 from J, leaving 14 bases between them. CDR1 and CDR2 from the germline V gene are ENHRY and SYGVKD. The CDR3 is made up of 17 amino acids. The CDR3: CAISESNVYRSNYGYTF. DNA for the CDR3: TGTGCCATCAGTGAGTCGAACGTGTACAGATCTAACTATGGCTACACCTTC.

This clonotype has a count of ten or more. The chain has TRBV6-5 and TRBJ2-1, with 10 bases aligning to TRBD1. Germline V gene sequence: CDR1 MNHEY, CDR2 SVGAGI. This CDR3 is built from 15 residues. Trimming removed 3 bases from V and 9 bases from J; junction bases left unmatched: 8. In nucleotides, the CDR3 is TGTGCCAGCAGTTATGGAGCGGACAGGGGGACTGAGCAGTTCTTC. Its protein is CASSYGADRGTEQFF.

At least ten counts were recorded for this clonotype. The chain couples TRBV6-2 or TRBV6-3 to TRBJ2-7; D may be TRBD1 (6 bases). The CDR3 is 12 amino acids. Per the germline V gene, CDR1 is MNHEY and CDR2 is SVGEGT. V shed 5 bases and J shed 6 bases, with 11 bases lying between them. The CDR3 is CASSNQGFEQYF. The CDR3 region has the DNA TGTGCCAGCAGTAACCAGGGGTTCGAGCAGTACTTC.

This clonotype appeared many times. The chain employs TRBV11-2 and TRBJ2-2; TRBD1 agrees at 7 bases. CDR3 length: 15 amino acids. Per germline, CDR1 SGHAT and CDR2 FQNNGV. Losses at the gene ends were 5 bases for V and 5 bases for J; bases not matched to a gene: 8. The CDR3 here is CASSPSTGRTGELFF. CDR3 DNA: TGTGCCAGCAGCCCTTCGACAGGGAGAACCGGGGAGCTGTTTTTT.

This clonotype showed up many times. Mismatch with germline at one junction end may stem from a read error. This chain connects TRBV2 to TRBJ1-6; tentatively, D is TRBD1 (5 bases). This CDR3 has 16 residues. Germline CDR1 reads SNHLY; CDR2 reads FYNNEI. In DNA, the CDR3 is TGTGCCAGCAGTGAAGGACCCGGGGCCTACAATTCACCCCTCCACTTT. It is translated as CASSEGPGAYNSPLHF.

This clonotype was seen repeatedly, ten times or more. V is TRBV20-1 and J is TRBJ2-5; TRBD1 matches at 8 bases. The CDR3 is 14 residues long. J was trimmed by 4 bases and V by 3 bases; bases with no gene match: 7. Germline values: CDR1 DFQATT, CDR2 SNEGSKA (reference sequence). CDR3 bases: TGCAGTGCTAGGACGGACAGGGAGTTAGAGACCCAGTACTTC. As protein: CSARTDRELETQYF.

In this sample, this clonotype turned up many times. V and J are TRBV5-1 and TRBJ2-5; 8 positions match TRBD1. Losses at the gene ends were 7 bases for V and 5 bases for J; bases not matched to a gene: 13. This CDR3 contains 15 residues. Germline V gives CDR1 SGHRS, CDR2 YFSETQ. CDR3 residues: CASFLGQGFQETQYF. The CDR3 DNA sequence: TGCGCCAGCTTCCTCGGACAGGGCTTTCAGGAGACCCAGTACTTC.

This clonotype came up many times. This sequence joins TRBV6-1 and TRBJ2-5; possibly TRBD2 for D (7 bases). The CDR3 extends over 14 amino acids. The germline gives CDR1 MNHNS, CDR2 SASEGT. Trimming cost V 6 bases and J 2 bases, with 13 bases left between them. The CDR3 region is CASRAAGAQETQYF. DNA for the CDR3: TGTGCCAGCAGGGCTGCGGGGGCGCAAGAGACCCAGTACTTC.